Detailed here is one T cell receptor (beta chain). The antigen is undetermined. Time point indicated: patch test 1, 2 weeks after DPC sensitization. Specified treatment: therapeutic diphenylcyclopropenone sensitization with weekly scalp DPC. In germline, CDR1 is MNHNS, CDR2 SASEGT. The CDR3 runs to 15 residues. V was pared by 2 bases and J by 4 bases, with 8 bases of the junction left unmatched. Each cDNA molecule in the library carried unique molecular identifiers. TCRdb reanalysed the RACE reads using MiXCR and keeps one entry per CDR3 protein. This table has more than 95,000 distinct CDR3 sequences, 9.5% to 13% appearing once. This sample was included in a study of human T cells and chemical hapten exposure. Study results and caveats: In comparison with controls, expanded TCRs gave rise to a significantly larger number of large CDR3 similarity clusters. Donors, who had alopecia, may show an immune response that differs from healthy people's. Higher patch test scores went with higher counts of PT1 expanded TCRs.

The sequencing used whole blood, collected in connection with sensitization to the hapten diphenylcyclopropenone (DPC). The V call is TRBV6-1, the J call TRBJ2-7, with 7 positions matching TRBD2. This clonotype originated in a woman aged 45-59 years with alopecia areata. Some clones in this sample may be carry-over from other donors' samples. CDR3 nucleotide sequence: TGTGCCAGCAGTGAATGGGGCAGGGAGGGGTACGAGCAGTACTTC. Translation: CASSEWGREGYEQYF.